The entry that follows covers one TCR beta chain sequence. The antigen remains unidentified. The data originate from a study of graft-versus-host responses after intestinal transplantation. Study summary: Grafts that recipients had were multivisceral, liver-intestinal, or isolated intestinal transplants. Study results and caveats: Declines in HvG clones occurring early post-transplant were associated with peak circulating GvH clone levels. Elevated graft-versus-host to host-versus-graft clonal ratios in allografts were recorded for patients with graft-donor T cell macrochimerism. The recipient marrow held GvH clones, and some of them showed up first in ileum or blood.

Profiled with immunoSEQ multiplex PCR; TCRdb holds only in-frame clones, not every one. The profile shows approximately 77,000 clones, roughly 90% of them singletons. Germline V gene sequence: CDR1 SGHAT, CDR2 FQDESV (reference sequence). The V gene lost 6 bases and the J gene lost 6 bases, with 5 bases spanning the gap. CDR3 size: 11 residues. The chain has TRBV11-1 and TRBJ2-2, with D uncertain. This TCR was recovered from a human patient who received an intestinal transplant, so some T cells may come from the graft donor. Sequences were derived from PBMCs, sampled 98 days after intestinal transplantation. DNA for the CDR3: TGTGCCAGCAGTAGCCCCGGGGAGCTGTTTTTT. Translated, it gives CASSSPGELFF.